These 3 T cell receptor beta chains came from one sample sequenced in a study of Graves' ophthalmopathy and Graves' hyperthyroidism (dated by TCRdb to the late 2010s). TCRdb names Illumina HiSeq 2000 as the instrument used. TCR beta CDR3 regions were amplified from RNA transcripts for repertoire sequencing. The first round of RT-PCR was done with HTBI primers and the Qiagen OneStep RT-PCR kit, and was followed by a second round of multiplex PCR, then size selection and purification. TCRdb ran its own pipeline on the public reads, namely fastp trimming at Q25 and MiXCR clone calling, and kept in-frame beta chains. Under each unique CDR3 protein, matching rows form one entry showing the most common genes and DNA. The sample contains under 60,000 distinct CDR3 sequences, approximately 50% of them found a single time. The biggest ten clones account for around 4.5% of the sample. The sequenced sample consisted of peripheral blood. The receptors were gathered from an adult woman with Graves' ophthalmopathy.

This CDR3 reads CAWNLWETGNGYTF. CDR3 bases: TGTGCCTGGAACCTATGGGAAACAGGGAATGGCTACACCTTC. This sequence joins TRBV30 and TRBJ1-2, with D possibly being TRBD1 (6 bases). Trimming took 4 bases from V and 6 from J, leaving 18 bases between them. Germline V gene sequence: CDR1 GTSNPN, CDR2 SVGIG (reference sequence). The CDR3 loop spans 14 amino acids.

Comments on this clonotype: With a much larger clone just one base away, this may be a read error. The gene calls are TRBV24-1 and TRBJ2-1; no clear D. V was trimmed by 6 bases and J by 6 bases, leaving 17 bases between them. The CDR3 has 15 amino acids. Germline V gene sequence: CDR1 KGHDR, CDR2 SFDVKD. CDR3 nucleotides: TGTGCCACCAGTTTATCGTGGCTAGAAGTCAATGAGCAGTTCTTC. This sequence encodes CATSLSWLEVNEQFF.

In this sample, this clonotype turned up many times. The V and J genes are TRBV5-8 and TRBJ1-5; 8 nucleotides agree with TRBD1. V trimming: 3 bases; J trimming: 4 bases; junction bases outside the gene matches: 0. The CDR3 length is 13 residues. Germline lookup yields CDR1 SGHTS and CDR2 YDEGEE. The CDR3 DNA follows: TGTGCCAGCAGCTGGACAGGGAATCAGCCCCAGCATTTT. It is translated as CASSWTGNQPQHF.